Listed below are T cell receptor beta chains from one sample, sequenced in a study of a mutant IDH1 vaccine in newly diagnosed glioma. Assay: immunoSEQ multiplex PCR; the TCRdb copy retains only in-frame clones and omits some. In the table there are some 42,000 clones, approximately 82% of which are singletons. Antigens of these TCRs are unknown. The sequenced sample was PBMCs, obtained from a glioma patient whose treatment included an IDH1 peptide vaccine. The receptors stem from a man aged 18 to 30 with glioma. Some clones in this sample may be carry-over from other donors' samples. The CDR3 runs from the conserved cysteine through the conserved F or W. The listing skips clone size in some rows; elsewhere it reads once, few, many or a size class.

V	J	size	length	CDR3
TRBV6-1	TRBJ2-7	NA	12	CASSEAGSVEYF
TRBV6-6	TRBJ1-4	NA	15	CASSYSVESNEKLFF
TRBV4-1	TRBJ2-5	NA	14	CASSLSRGEETQYF
TRBV18	TRBJ1-3	once	15	CASSPPSKAGNTIYF
TRBV2	TRBJ2-4	NA	11	CAGSIKNIQYF
TRBV13	TRBJ2-7	NA	13	CASSLVHSYEQYF
TRBV2	TRBJ2-2	NA	15	CASREDRSNTGELFF
TRBV7-8	TRBJ2-7	NA	16	CASSSTRTRNTYEQYF
TRBV6-6	TRBJ1-1	NA	14	CASSYAQGGTEAFF
TRBV4-3	TRBJ1-2	NA	18	CASSPGGGTGEAYYGYTF
TRBV5-1	TRBJ1-3	NA	20	CASSHKSGGQGTYSGNTIYF